This T cell receptor (beta chain) was recorded in a study of immune evolution from preneoplasia to lung adenocarcinoma. Histologic diagnosis was independently verified by two lung pathologists. The protocol was immunoSEQ multiplex PCR, while the TCRdb copy is restricted to in-frame clones and leaves out a portion. The table records some 8,200 clones, about four fifths of them present only once. CDR3 length: 14 residues. From germline, CDR1 is LNHDA and CDR2 SQIVND (reference sequence). V was clipped by 4 bases and J by 4 bases; unmatched bases: 4. Study-level points and caveats: Normal lung had the highest top T cell clone frequencies.

Of note for this clone: Its antigen is not identified.

The source is a person aged 70 to 85 with lung adenocarcinoma. This chain uses TRBV19 with TRBJ1-1; TRBD1 agrees at 9 bases. Sequences were obtained from FFPE minimally invasive lung adenocarcinoma tissue. CDR3 coding DNA: TGTGCCAGTAGTAACACAGGGGGCAGCACTGAAGCTTTCTTT. It translates to CASSNTGGSTEAFF.